The clone carrying this T cell receptor beta chain was seen only a few times. Each CDR3 protein gets one entry after TCRdb re-called the reads with MiXCR. The data show roughly 200,000 distinct CDR3 sequences, with about 18% seen just once and 25% held by the top ten. The data belong to a study of T cell repertoires in cytomegalovirus infection. Germline assignment: CDR1 SEHNR and CDR2 FQNEAQ (reference sequence). V shed 5 bases and J shed 9 bases, with 17 bases lying between them. The CDR3 is 14 residues long. The chain couples TRBV7-9 to TRBJ2-1; perhaps TRBD1 as D (5 bases). This clonotype was obtained from a human donor in good health (CMV status not recorded). Some clones in this sample may be carry-over from other donors' samples. The sample consisted of CD8+ T cells from PBMCs. CDR3 nucleotide sequence: TGTGCCAGCAGCCCCCTCTTAGGGGCGATTGAGCAGTTCTTC. Translated, it gives CASSPLLGAIEQFF.